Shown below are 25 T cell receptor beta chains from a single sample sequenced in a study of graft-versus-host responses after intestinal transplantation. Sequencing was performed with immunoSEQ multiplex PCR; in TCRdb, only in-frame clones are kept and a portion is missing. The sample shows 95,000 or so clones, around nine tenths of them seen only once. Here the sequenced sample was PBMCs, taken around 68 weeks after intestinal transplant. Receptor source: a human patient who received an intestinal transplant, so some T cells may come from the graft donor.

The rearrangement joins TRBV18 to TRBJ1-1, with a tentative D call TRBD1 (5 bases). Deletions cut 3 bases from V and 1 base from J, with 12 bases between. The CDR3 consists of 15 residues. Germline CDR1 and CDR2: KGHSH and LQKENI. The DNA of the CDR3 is TGTGCCAGCTCACCGGCCCGGGACGGGAACACTGAAGCTTTCTTT. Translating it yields CASSPARDGNTEAFF.

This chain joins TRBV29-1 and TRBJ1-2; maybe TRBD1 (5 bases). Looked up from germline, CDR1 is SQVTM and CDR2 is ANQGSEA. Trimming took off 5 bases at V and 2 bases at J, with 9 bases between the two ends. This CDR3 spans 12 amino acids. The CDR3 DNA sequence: TGCAGCGTTAGGCAGGGAAACTATGGCTACACCTTC. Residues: CSVRQGNYGYTF.

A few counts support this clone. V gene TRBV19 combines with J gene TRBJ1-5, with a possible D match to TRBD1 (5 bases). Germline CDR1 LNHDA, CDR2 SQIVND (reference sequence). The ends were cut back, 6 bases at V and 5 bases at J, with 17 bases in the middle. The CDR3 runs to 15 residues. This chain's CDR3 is CASRRGDLTDQPQHF. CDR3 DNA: TGTGCCAGTAGGCGCGGGGACCTCACTGATCAGCCCCAGCATTTT.

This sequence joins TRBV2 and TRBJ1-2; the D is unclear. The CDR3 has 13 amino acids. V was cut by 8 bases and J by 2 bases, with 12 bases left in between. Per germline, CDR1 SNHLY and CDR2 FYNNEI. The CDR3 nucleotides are TGTGCCAGCGGCAGGACCTTAAACTATGGCTACACCTTC. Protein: CASGRTLNYGYTF.

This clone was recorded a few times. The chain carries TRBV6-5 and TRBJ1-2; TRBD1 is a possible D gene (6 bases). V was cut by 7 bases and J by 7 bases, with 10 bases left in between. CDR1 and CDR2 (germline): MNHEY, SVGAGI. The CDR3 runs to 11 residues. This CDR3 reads CASTGAGGYTF. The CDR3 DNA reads TGTGCCAGCACGGGGGCGGGTGGCTACACCTTC.

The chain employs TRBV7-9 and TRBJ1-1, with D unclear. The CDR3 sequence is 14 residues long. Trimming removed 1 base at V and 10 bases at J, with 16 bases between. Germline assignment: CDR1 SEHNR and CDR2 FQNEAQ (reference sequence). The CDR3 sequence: CASSLVRAREGAFF. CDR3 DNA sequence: TGTGCCAGCAGCTTAGTTCGGGCCCGGGAGGGAGCTTTCTTT.

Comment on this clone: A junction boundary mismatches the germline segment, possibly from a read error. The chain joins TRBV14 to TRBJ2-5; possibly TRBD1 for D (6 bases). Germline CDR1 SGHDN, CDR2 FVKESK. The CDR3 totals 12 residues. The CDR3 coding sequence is TGTGCCTGCAGGGGAGAGGGAGAGACCCAGTACTTC. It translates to CACRGEGETQYF. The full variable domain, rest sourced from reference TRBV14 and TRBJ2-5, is EAGVTQFPSHSVIEKGQTVTLRCDPISGHDNLYWYRRVMGKEIKFLLHFVKESKQDESGMPNNRFLAERTGGTYSTLKVQPAELEDSGVYFCACRGEGETQYFGPGTRLLVL.

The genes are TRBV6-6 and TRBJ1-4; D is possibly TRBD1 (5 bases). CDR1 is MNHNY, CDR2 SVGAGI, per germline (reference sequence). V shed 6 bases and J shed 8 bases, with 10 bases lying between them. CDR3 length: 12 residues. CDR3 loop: CASSRRGEKLFF. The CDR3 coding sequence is TGTGCCAGCAGCCGCCGGGGCGAAAAACTGTTTTTT.

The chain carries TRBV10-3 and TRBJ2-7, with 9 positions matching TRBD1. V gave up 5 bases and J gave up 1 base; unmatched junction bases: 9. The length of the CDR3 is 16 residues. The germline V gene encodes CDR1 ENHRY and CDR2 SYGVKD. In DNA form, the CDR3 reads TGTGCCATCAGTTTGGTGGAGGGACAGGGTTCCTACGAGCAGTACTTC. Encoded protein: CAISLVEGQGSYEQYF.

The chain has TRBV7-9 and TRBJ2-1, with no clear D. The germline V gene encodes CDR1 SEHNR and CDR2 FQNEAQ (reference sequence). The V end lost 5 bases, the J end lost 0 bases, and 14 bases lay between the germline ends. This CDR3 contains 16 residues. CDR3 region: CASSTGKAASYNEQFF. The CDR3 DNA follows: TGTGCCAGCAGCACTGGTAAGGCAGCCTCCTACAATGAGCAGTTCTTC.

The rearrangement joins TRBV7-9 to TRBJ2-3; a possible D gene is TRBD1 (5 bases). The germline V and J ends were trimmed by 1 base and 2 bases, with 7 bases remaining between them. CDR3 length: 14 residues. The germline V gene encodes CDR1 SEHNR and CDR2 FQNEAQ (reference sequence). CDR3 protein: CASSLDRYTDTQYF. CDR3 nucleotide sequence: TGTGCCAGCAGCTTAGACAGGTACACAGATACGCAGTATTTT.

Written as DNA, the CDR3 is TGTGCCAGCTCACCCGGGGGGTATGAGACCCAGTACTTC. Translating gives CASSPGGYETQYF. The chain couples TRBV18 to TRBJ2-5; 7 positions match TRBD2. V dropped 3 bases and J dropped 5; count of bases not matched to a gene: 3. The germline V gene has CDR1 KGHSH and CDR2 LQKENI. This CDR3 comprises 13 residues.

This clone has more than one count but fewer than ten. CDR3 residues: CATSSRGAPDTQYF. DNA for the CDR3: TGTGCCACCAGCAGCCGAGGCGCCCCCGATACGCAGTATTTT. This chain uses TRBV15 with TRBJ2-3; D is undetermined. The CDR3 runs 14 residues. Germline-derived CDR1 and CDR2 are LNHNV and YYDKDF (reference sequence). V lost 3 bases, J lost 6 bases, and 13 bases lay in between.

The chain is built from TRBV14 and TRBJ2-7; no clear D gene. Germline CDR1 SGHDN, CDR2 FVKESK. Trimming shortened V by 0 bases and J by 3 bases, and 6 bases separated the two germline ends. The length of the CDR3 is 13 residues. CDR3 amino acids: CASSQDPFYEQYF. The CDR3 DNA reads TGTGCCAGCAGCCAAGATCCGTTCTACGAGCAGTACTTC.

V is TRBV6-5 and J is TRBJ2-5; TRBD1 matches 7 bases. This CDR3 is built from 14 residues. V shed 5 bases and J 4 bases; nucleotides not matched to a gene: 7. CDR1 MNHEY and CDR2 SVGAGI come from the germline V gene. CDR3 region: CASSRGLDGETQYF. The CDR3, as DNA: TGTGCCAGCAGTAGGGGGCTTGATGGAGAGACCCAGTACTTC.

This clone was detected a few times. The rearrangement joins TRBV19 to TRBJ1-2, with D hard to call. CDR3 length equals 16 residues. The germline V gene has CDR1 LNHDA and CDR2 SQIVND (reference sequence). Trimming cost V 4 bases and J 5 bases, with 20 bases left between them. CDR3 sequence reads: CASSNWGIGRDYGYTF. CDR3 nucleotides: TGTGCCAGTAGTAACTGGGGAATCGGTCGGGATTATGGCTACACCTTC.

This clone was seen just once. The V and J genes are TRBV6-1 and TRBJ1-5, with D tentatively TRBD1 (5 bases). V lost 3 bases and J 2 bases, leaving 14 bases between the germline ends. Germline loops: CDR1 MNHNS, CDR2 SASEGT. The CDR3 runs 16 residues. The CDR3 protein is CASSDTGALGNQPQHF. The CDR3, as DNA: TGTGCCAGCAGTGATACCGGGGCATTGGGCAATCAGCCCCAGCATTTT.

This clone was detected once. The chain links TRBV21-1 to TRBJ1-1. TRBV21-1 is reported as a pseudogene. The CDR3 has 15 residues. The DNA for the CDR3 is TGTGCCAGCAGCAGTCCGGGACGGGAGAACACTGAAGCTTTCTTT. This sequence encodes CASSSPGRENTEAFF.

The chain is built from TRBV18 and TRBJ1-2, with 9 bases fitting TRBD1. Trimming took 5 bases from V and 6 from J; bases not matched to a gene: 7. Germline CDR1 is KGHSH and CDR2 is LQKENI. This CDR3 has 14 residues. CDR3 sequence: CASSKGQGVNGYTF. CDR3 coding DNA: TGTGCCAGCTCAAAGGGACAGGGTGTCAATGGCTACACCTTC.

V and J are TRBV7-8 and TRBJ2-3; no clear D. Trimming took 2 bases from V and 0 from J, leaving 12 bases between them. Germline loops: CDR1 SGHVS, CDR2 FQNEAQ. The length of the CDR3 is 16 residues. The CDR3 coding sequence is TGTGCCAGCAGCTTATGGCCACGCCTTAGCACAGATACGCAGTATTTT. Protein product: CASSLWPRLSTDTQYF.

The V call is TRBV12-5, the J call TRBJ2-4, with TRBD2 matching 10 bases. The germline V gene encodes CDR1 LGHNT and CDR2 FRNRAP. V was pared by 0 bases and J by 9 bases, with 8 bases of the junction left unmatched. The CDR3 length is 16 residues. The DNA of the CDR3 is TGTGCTAGTGGTTTGGTTAGCCCTAGCGGGGGCGGCATTCAGTACTTC. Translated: CASGLVSPSGGGIQYF. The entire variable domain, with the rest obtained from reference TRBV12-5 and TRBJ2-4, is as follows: DARVTQTPRHKVTEMGQEVTMRCQPILGHNTVFWYRQTMMQGLELLAYFRNRAPLDDSGMPKDRFSAEMPDATLATLKIQPSEPRDSAVYFCASGLVSPSGGGIQYFGAGTRLSVL.

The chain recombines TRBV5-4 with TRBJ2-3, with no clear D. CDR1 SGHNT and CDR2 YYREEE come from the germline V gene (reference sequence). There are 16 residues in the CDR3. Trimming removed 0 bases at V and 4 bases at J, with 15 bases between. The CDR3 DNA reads TGTGCCAGCAGCTTGGGGCCGGAACCTATCCCAGATACGCAGTATTTT. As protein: CASSLGPEPIPDTQYF.

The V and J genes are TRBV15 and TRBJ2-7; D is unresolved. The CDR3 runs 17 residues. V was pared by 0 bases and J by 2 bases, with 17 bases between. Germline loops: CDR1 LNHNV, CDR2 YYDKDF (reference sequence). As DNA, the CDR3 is TGTGCCACCAGCAGAGAGGCGCCGGGCGGCACCCCCTACGAGCAGTACTTC. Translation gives CATSREAPGGTPYEQYF.

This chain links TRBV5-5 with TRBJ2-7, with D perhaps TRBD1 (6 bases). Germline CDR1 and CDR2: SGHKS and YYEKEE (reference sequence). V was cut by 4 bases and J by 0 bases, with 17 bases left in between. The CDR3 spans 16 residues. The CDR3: CASSPNPGHLSYEQYF. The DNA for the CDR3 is TGTGCCAGCAGCCCCAATCCGGGACACCTCTCCTACGAGCAGTACTTC.

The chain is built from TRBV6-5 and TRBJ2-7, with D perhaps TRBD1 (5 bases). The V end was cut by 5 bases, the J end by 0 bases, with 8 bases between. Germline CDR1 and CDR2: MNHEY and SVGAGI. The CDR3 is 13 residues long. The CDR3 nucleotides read TGTGCCAGCAGTGAAGGGGACTCCTACGAGCAGTACTTC. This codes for CASSEGDSYEQYF.